The clone carrying this TCR beta chain was seen more than once but under ten times. Using a constant-region primer together with ProtoScript II reverse transcriptase, TCR beta cDNA was made from around 500 ng of total RNA. Generation of the TCR beta libraries relied on three nested multiplex PCR rounds using slightly modified ARM-PCR. The two initial PCR rounds, roughly 9 cycles each, used TRBV1-TRBV30 forward and C-beta reverse primers. TCRdb fed the multiplex PCR reads into MiXCR, producing one record per CDR3 protein. Of 300,000 to 350,000 distinct CDR3 sequences listed, less than 70% are singletons. The data originate from a study of tumor-infiltrating lymphocytes in primary liver carcinoma. The study extracted blood RNA from unsorted whole blood and also extracted germline DNA. The CDR3 sequence is 16 residues long. Germline CDR1 and CDR2: SGHDN and FVKESK. Trimming shortened V by 1 base and J by 0 bases, and 13 bases separated the two germline ends.

V is TRBV14 and J is TRBJ2-7; TRBD2 is a possible D gene (5 bases). The TCR was taken from a man aged 35-49 years with primary liver carcinoma and hepatitis B virus infection. The material sequenced was peripheral blood. The CDR3 DNA reads TGTGCCAGCAGCCAAGGTCAGGCGGGTAACTCCTACGAGCAGTACTTC. Translating it yields CASSQGQAGNSYEQYF. The full variable domain, its missing parts supplied by reference TRBV14 and TRBJ2-7, is EAGVTQFPSHSVIEKGQTVTLRCDPISGHDNLYWYRRVMGKEIKFLLHFVKESKQDESGMPNNRFLAERTGGTYSTLKVQPAELEDSGVYFCASSQGQAGNSYEQYFGPGTRLTVT.